The entry below gives a single T cell receptor (beta chain) sequence along with its context. With 2 bases removed from V and 1 base from J, the gap between germline ends came to 11 bases. The CDR3 totals 15 residues. Germline loops: CDR1 MNHEY, CDR2 SVGAGI. This specimen comes from a study of blood T cell repertoires in COVID-19. The wider study: The samples span acute and convalescent COVID-19 from the United States, Italy and Spain. T cells, B-cell-depleted T cells, or PBMCs provided the cDNA or gDNA that served as material.

Study processing details: Amplification of reference gene primers was used by the study to estimate nucleated cell counts. Only in-frame clones appear in the TCRdb table, and some are missing; sequencing was by immunoSEQ multiplex PCR. The V and J calls and clone size come from that table; D and trimming were worked out from the DNA. The sample includes about 190,000 clones, less than 90% seen only once; the top ten take under 7.5%. Sequencing was done on a sample of peripheral blood. This receptor was taken from a woman in her thirties or forties with acute or convalescent COVID-19. This chain links TRBV6-5 with TRBJ1-1; D gene uncertain. The CDR3 DNA is TGTGCCAGCAGTTACGAAAGCGTTAGGAACACTGAAGCTTTCTTT. It encodes CASSYESVRNTEAFF.